These 14 T cell receptor beta chains were all obtained from the same sample, sequenced in a study of blood T cell repertoires in COVID-19. Libraries were prepared by immunoSEQ multiplex PCR; TCRdb keeps only in-frame clonotypes and omits some of them. This sample has some 460,000 clones, with roughly nine tenths found just once. The sequenced sample was PBMCs or T cells enriched from blood (not recorded which). The receptor set was obtained from a woman aged 18-29 years with acute COVID-19.

J is TRBJ2-3 and V is TRBV19; D unclear. Trimming removed 6 bases at V and 2 bases at J, with 3 bases between. This CDR3 is built from 11 residues. CDR1 and CDR2 (germline): LNHDA, SQIVND (reference sequence). Here the CDR3 reads CASRATDTQYF. The DNA for the CDR3 is TGTGCCAGTAGAGCCACAGATACGCAGTATTTT.

The chain combines TRBV19 with TRBJ2-7; no firm D call. This CDR3 region has 13 residues. V shed 5 bases and J shed 1 base, with 9 bases lying between them. Germline V lookup: CDR1 LNHDA, CDR2 SQIVND (reference sequence). This CDR3 reads CASSAQESYEQYF. In nucleotides, the CDR3 is TGTGCCAGTAGTGCACAAGAATCCTACGAGCAGTACTTC.

The genes are TRBV28 and TRBJ2-3; the match to TRBD1 covers 10 bases. V lost 4 bases and J lost 3; bases outside the gene matches: 7. Germline CDR1 MDHEN, CDR2 SYDVKM. The CDR3 has 16 amino acids. CDR3 bases: TGTGCCAGCAGTTCCACTCGGGACAGGGGAACAGATACGCAGTATTTT. Residues: CASSSTRDRGTDTQYF.

The chain uses TRBV5-1 and TRBJ1-6; D is undetermined. The CDR3 spans 15 residues. Germline V CDR1 and CDR2: SGHRS, YFSETQ. V shed 0 bases and J shed 6 bases, with 10 bases lying between them. In DNA, the CDR3 is TGCGCCAGCAGCTTGGTCGCAGATCCTAATTCACCCCTCCACTTT. Its protein is CASSLVADPNSPLHF.

The chain couples TRBV29-1 to TRBJ2-5; TRBD2 agrees at 7 bases. CDR3 size: 13 residues. Trimming cost V 4 bases and J 5 bases; bases outside gene matches: 7. Germline loops: CDR1 SQVTM, CDR2 ANQGSEA. DNA for the CDR3: TGCAGCGTTGCGGTCGGACTAGAGGAGACCCAGTACTTC. Translating gives CSVAVGLEETQYF. Together with reference TRBV29-1 and TRBJ2-5, the CDR3 gives the full variable domain: SAVISQKPSRDICQRGTSLTIQCQVDSQVTMMFWYRQQPGQSLTLIATANQGSEATYESGFVIDKFPISRPNLTFSTLTVSNMSPEDSSIYLCSVAVGLEETQYFGPGTRLLVL.

The chain recombines TRBV29-1 with TRBJ1-2; TRBD1 is a possible D gene (6 bases). Per germline, CDR1 SQVTM and CDR2 ANQGSEA. The germline V and J ends were trimmed by 7 bases and 2 bases, with 11 bases remaining between them. This CDR3 is built from 12 residues. The CDR3 nucleotides are TGCAGCGGCCAGGGGATAAACTATGGCTACACCTTC. Protein product: CSGQGINYGYTF.

The chain joins TRBV4-3 to TRBJ2-3; TRBD2 matches at 9 bases. Germline V gene lookup returns CDR1 LGHNA and CDR2 YSLEER. V was clipped by 4 bases and J by 3 bases; unmatched bases: 11. The CDR3 extends over 17 amino acids. The CDR3 reads CASSPRVAGALTDTQYF. DNA of the CDR3: TGCGCCAGCAGCCCGCGCGTAGCGGGAGCTTTAACAGATACGCAGTATTTT.

The V gene is TRBV18, the J gene TRBJ2-3; 8 bases line up with TRBD1. The CDR3 totals 15 residues. Germline CDR1 and CDR2: KGHSH and LQKENI. Losses at the gene ends were 2 bases for V and 5 bases for J; bases not matched to a gene: 6. CDR3 DNA sequence: TGTGCCAGCTCACCAATCCAGGGGGCCGGAGATACGCAGTATTTT. It is translated as CASSPIQGAGDTQYF.

The gene calls are TRBV23-1 and TRBJ2-7, with 7 positions matching TRBD2. TRBV23-1 is noted as an ORF with a role that remains uncertain. This CDR3 has 16 residues. After removal of 4 bases from V and 0 bases from J, the junction contained 9 bases not matched to a gene. The CDR3 sequence is CASSRSQRGSSYEQYF. The DNA of the CDR3 is TGCGCCAGCAGTCGATCTCAGCGGGGTAGCTCCTACGAGCAGTACTTC.

The gene calls are TRBV29-1 and TRBJ2-1, with D possibly being TRBD2 (5 bases). V shed 4 bases and J shed 1 base, with 11 bases lying between them. Germline loops: CDR1 SQVTM, CDR2 ANQGSEA. This CDR3 comprises 14 residues. The chain's CDR3 is CSVVPRGSYNEQFF. CDR3 sequence (DNA): TGCAGCGTTGTCCCGAGAGGGTCCTACAATGAGCAGTTCTTC.

V and J are TRBV29-1 and TRBJ1-2; 11 positions match TRBD1. The CDR3 has 13 amino acids. Per the germline V gene, CDR1 is SQVTM and CDR2 is ANQGSEA. V dropped 7 bases and J dropped 3; count of bases not matched to a gene: 4. CDR3 amino acids: CSAGTGGDYGYTF. The DNA for the CDR3 is TGCAGCGCAGGGACAGGGGGGGACTATGGCTACACCTTC.

Points on this clone: The identical CDR3 is also encoded by other nucleotide sequences in the sample. J is TRBJ2-2 and V is TRBV9; 8 positions agree with TRBD2. CDR1 is SGDLS, CDR2 YYNGEE, per germline. With 0 bases clipped from V and 3 bases from J, the junction kept 4 bases outside the gene matches. The CDR3 is 16 amino acids. The CDR3 is CASSVATGGYTGELFF. The CDR3, as DNA: TGTGCCAGCAGCGTAGCTACGGGGGGGTACACCGGGGAGCTGTTTTTT. Variable domain in full (rest from reference TRBV9 and TRBJ2-2): DSGVTQTPKHLITATGQRVTLRCSPRSGDLSVYWYQQSLDQGLQFLIQYYNGEERAKGNILERFSAQQFPDLHSELNLSSLELGDSALYFCASSVATGGYTGELFFGEGSRLTVL.

This chain links TRBV19 with TRBJ2-2, with D possibly matching TRBD1 (5 bases). Trimming removed 1 base at V and 8 bases at J, with 17 bases between. The germline gives CDR1 LNHDA, CDR2 SQIVND (reference sequence). The CDR3 sequence is 16 residues long. The CDR3 DNA follows: TGTGCCAGTAGTATAGGGTCTCTAGTCAGGGAAGGGGAGCTGTTTTTT. It translates to CASSIGSLVREGELFF.

V is TRBV7-7 and J is TRBJ2-5; possibly TRBD1 for D (6 bases). The CDR3 consists of 15 residues. Germline V CDR1 and CDR2: SSHAT, FNYEAQ (reference sequence). V was pared by 2 bases and J by 4 bases, with 14 bases between. CDR3 sequence: CASSLTPRGIETQYF. For the CDR3, the DNA is TGTGCCAGCAGCTTAACGCCTAGGGGGATAGAGACCCAGTACTTC. Looking up the rest from reference TRBV7-7 and TRBJ2-5 gives the full variable domain: GAGVSQSPRYKVTKRGQDVTLRCDPISSHATLYWYQQALGQGPEFLTYFNYEAQPDKSGLPSDRFSAERPEGSISTLTIQRTEQRDSAMYRCASSLTPRGIETQYFGPGTRLLVL.